The present T cell receptor (beta chain) was sequenced within a study of T cell changes during pregnancy in multiple sclerosis. Repertoires were generated with immunoSEQ multiplex PCR, while TCRdb's copy carries only in-frame clones and drops some. The data contain tens of thousands of clones, roughly 92% of them singletons. The CDR3 has 15 residues. This clonotype originated in a female donor with multiple sclerosis, enrolled in a pregnancy study. The sample consisted of peripheral blood, taken after pregnancy. The chain is built from TRBV21-1 and TRBJ1-2; the D call in the table, TRBD1, was not verified against the DNA. TRBV21-1 counts as a pseudogene. The CDR3 region has the DNA TGTGCCAGCAGCAAACGTCACAGCCACATCTATGGCTACACCTTC. Encoded protein: CASSKRHSHIYGYTF.